The 11 T cell receptor beta chains below come from one sample, sequenced in a study of OX40 agonist ivuxolimab in advanced cancers. Using immunoSEQ multiplex PCR, the repertoire was profiled, and TCRdb retains in-frame clones only, with some absent. The profile shows roughly 60,000 clones, approximately 94% of them singletons. Specimen: CD4+ or CD8+ T cells sorted from blood, collected in a trial of the OX40 agonist ivuxolimab. Receptors were obtained from an adult with an advanced solid tumor such as melanoma, head and neck, liver or kidney cancer.

The rearrangement uses TRBV6-5 and TRBJ2-7, with 11 bases fitting TRBD1. The CDR3 loop spans 14 amino acids. CDR1 is MNHEY and CDR2 is SVGAGI in the germline V gene. V was pared by 3 bases and J by 4 bases, with 2 bases of the junction left unmatched. The CDR3 nucleotides are TGTGCCAGCAGTTATGGACAGGGGGCTTACGAGCAGTACTTC. It codes for CASSYGQGAYEQYF.

CDR3 amino acids: CASTELAGAARTYF. The CDR3 bases are TGTGCCAGCACAGAACTAGCGGGAGCCGCCCGAACGTACTTC. This chain uses TRBV27 with TRBJ2-7; 11 bases fit TRBD2. V was clipped by 7 bases and J by 12 bases; unmatched bases: 14. CDR1 is MNHEY and CDR2 is SMNVEV in the germline V gene (reference sequence). This CDR3 has 14 residues.

The chain employs TRBV7-6 and TRBJ2-7, with TRBD2 identical over 13 bases. The V and J ends lost 4 bases and 2 bases, in that order; junction bases with no gene match: 2. The CDR3 runs to 15 residues. Germline CDR1 reads SGHVS; CDR2 reads FNYEAQ. The CDR3 loop is CASSWTSGRTYEQYF. The CDR3 bases are TGTGCCAGCAGCTGGACTAGCGGGAGAACCTACGAGCAGTACTTC.

J is TRBJ2-1 and V is TRBV7-9; weak D call: TRBD2 (6 bases). CDR1 is SEHNR and CDR2 is FQNEAQ in the germline V gene (reference sequence). The V end lost 6 bases, the J end lost 1 base, and 16 bases lay between the germline ends. This CDR3 contains 16 residues. The CDR3: CASRGVGRESYNEQFF. The CDR3 nucleotides read TGTGCCAGCAGAGGGGTTGGTCGGGAGTCCTACAATGAGCAGTTCTTC. The entire variable domain, with the rest obtained from reference TRBV7-9 and TRBJ2-1, is as follows: DTGVSQNPRHKITKRGQNVTFRCDPISEHNRLYWYRQTLGQGPEFLTYFQNEAQLEKSRLLSDRFSAERPKGSFSTLEIQRTEQGDSAMYLCASRGVGRESYNEQFFGPGTRLTVL.

This rearrangement joins TRBV9 to TRBJ2-3, with a possible D match to TRBD1 (6 bases). This CDR3 is built from 16 residues. V lost 3 bases and J lost 4, with 18 bases in between. CDR1 and CDR2 from the germline V gene are SGDLS and YYNGEE. The CDR3 spells CASSAQALDRSDTQYF. DNA for the CDR3: TGTGCCAGCAGCGCTCAGGCCCTGGACAGATCAGATACGCAGTATTTT.

This sequence joins TRBV9 and TRBJ2-1, with D maybe TRBD2 (7 bases). Germline values: CDR1 SGDLS, CDR2 YYNGEE. The CDR3 sequence is 16 residues long. Deletions cut 0 bases from V and 7 bases from J, with 17 bases between. The CDR3 loop reads CASSVEASGGGNEQFF. DNA of the CDR3: TGTGCCAGCAGCGTAGAGGCTAGCGGAGGGGGGAATGAGCAGTTCTTC.

This chain connects TRBV9 to TRBJ2-3; D is undetermined. The CDR3 has 15 amino acids. Trimming removed 4 bases at V and 0 bases at J, with 12 bases between. The germline gives CDR1 SGDLS, CDR2 YYNGEE. The CDR3 sequence: CASSPEFASTDTQYF. CDR3 sequence (DNA): TGTGCCAGCAGCCCGGAGTTCGCTAGCACAGATACGCAGTATTTT. The full variable domain, with the rest looked up from reference TRBV9 and TRBJ2-3, is DSGVTQTPKHLITATGQRVTLRCSPRSGDLSVYWYQQSLDQGLQFLIQYYNGEERAKGNILERFSAQQFPDLHSELNLSSLELGDSALYFCASSPEFASTDTQYFGPGTRLTVL.

CDR3 amino acids: CASSPHSYDPTGELFF. The DNA for the CDR3 is TGTGCCAGCAGCCCGCATTCGTACGACCCGACCGGGGAGCTGTTTTTT. V and J are TRBV11-2 and TRBJ2-2; D remains ambiguous. The CDR3 spans 16 residues. The V gene's germline CDR1 is SGHAT and CDR2 FQNNGV. Trimming took off 5 bases at V and 5 bases at J, with 18 bases between the two ends.

This chain joins TRBV28 and TRBJ2-7; a possible D gene is TRBD1 (6 bases). This CDR3 comprises 17 residues. Germline V gene sequence: CDR1 MDHEN, CDR2 SYDVKM. V lost 6 bases and J lost 2, with 23 bases in between. The CDR3 sequence: CASRGSQGSILTYEQYF. CDR3 nucleotides: TGTGCCAGCAGGGGGTCCCAGGGGTCTATTCTTACCTACGAGCAGTACTTC.

J is TRBJ2-7 and V is TRBV27, with D maybe TRBD1 (6 bases). CDR1 and CDR2 (germline): MNHEY, SMNVEV (reference sequence). Trimming stripped 5 bases from V and 0 bases from J, with 17 bases between. This CDR3 comprises 16 residues. The CDR3, as DNA: TGTGCCAGCAGTAACGCATACGGACAGCTCTCCTACGAGCAGTACTTC. Its translation: CASSNAYGQLSYEQYF.

This clone appeared once. J is TRBJ2-7 and V is TRBV5-4; D could derive from TRBD1 or TRBD2 (6 bases each). CDR1 is SGHNT, CDR2 YYREEE, per germline (reference sequence). Trimming took off 5 bases at V and 5 bases at J, with 20 bases between the two ends. This CDR3 is 15 amino acids long. CDR3 DNA sequence: TGTGCCAGCAGTCTCTTGGGGGGCCGCGGCAACGAGCAGTACTTC. Translating gives CASSLLGGRGNEQYF.